This T cell receptor beta chain was identified during a study of HIV-infected patients and healthy controls. Whole-study findings and limits: During therapy, HIV-associated CDR3s fell significantly in frequency, while CMV-associated CDR3s did not change significantly. Significantly higher mean Gini indices appeared in HIV-infected repertoires, possibly reflecting oligoclonality.

In this sample, this clonotype turned up many times. Its antigen remains unidentified. cDNA was made from approximately 0.55 ug RNA using alpha and beta constant primers. Separate chain-specific third strand synthesis with multiplexing indices produced the alpha and beta libraries. The library had 12-nucleotide molecular identifiers formed by two random hexamers joined together. TCRdb itself ran the 5' RACE reads through MiXCR, one entry per CDR3 protein. The sample carries roughly 18,000 distinct CDR3 sequences, over 9% recorded once. No cell fractionation was done, so the repertoire covers all unsorted peripheral blood T cells. In germline, CDR1 is MGHRA, CDR2 YSYEKL. J lost 6 bases, V lost 3 bases, and 7 bases had no gene match. This CDR3 contains 14 residues.

The sequencing sample was made of blood. This chain connects TRBV4-1 to TRBJ1-2; 7 bases match TRBD1. This clonotype was obtained from an adult in good health. CDR3 nucleotides: TGCGCCAGCAGCCACCCGGACAGGTTTGATGGCTACACCTTC. Its translation is CASSHPDRFDGYTF.